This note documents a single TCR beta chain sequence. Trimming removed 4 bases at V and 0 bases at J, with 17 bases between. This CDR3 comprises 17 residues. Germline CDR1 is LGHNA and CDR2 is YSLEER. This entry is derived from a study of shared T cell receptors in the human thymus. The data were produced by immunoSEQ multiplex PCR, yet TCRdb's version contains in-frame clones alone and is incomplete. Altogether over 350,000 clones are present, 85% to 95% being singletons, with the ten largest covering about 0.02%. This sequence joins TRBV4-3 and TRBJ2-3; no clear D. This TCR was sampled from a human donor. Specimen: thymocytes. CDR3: CASSRKDRVTSTDTQYF. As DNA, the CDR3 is TGCGCCAGCAGCCGGAAGGATAGGGTGACTAGCACAGATACGCAGTATTTT.